This T cell receptor beta chain was documented in a study of blood T cell repertoires in COVID-19. Study overall: The United States, Italy and Spain supplied acute and convalescent COVID-19 samples. The analysed material was cDNA or gDNA that came from T cells, B-cell-depleted T cells, or PBMCs.

Enrollment of patients from Seattle took place during active infection, with longitudinal follow-up. Original analysis: It was from reference gene primer amplification that nucleated cell counts were estimated. The method was immunoSEQ multiplex PCR; TCRdb's version includes in-frame clones alone and lacks a portion of them. V and J calls and clone size follow that table, whereas D and trimming were derived from the DNA. The sample holds roughly 200,000 clones; roughly 83% are singletons and the top ten take about 7%. The CDR3 runs 15 residues. Trimming took 2 bases from V and 1 from J, leaving 9 bases between them. CDR1 is KGHDR and CDR2 is SFDVKD in the germline V gene.

This sequence joins TRBV24-1 and TRBJ2-3; a possible D gene is TRBD2 (5 bases). The source of this sequence is a woman aged 40 to 55 with COVID-19, enrolled during active disease. Source material: peripheral blood. CDR3 sequence reads: CATSDSGRRTDTQYF. The DNA of the CDR3 is TGTGCCACCAGTGATTCGGGGAGACGCACAGATACGCAGTATTTT.